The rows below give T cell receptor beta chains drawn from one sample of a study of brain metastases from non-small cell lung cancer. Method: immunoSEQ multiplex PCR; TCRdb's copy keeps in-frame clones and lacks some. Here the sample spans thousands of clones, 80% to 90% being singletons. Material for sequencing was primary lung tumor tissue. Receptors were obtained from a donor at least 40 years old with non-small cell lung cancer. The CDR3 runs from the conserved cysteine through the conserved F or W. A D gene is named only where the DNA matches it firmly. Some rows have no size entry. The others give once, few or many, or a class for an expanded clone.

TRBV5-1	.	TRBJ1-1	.	CASSLARLFGGQLNTEAFF	TGCGCCAGCAGCTTGGCCCGGCTGTTCGGGGGGCAATTGAACACTGAAGCTTTCTTT
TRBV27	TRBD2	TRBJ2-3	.	CASRPSGRAGYTQYF	TGTGCCAGCAGACCCAGCGGGAGGGCCGGGTATACGCAGTATTTT
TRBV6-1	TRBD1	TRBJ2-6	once	CASSELGSGQVAGANVLTF	TGTGCCAGCAGTGAATTGGGTTCTGGACAGGTCGCTGGGGCCAACGTCCTGACTTTC
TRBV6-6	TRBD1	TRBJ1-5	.	CASSYTGTAHQPQHF	TGTGCCAGCAGTTATACCGGGACAGCTCATCAGCCCCAGCATTTT
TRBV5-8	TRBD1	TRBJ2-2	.	CASSVGQGYTGELFF	TGTGCCAGCAGCGTAGGACAGGGCTACACCGGGGAGCTGTTTTTT
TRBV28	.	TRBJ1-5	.	CASEWSSNQPQHF	TGTGCCAGCGAATGGTCTAGCAATCAGCCCCAGCATTTT
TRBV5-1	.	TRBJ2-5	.	CASSLSQGKETQYF	TGCGCCAGCAGCTTGTCACAGGGAAAAGAGACCCAGTACTTC
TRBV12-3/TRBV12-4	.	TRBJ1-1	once	CASSISIISETFF	TGTGCCAGCAGCATATCGATAATATCCGAAACTTTCTTT
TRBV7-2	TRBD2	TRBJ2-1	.	CASIDTSGRVSSNEQFF	TGTGCCAGCATCGATACTAGCGGGAGGGTTAGTAGCAATGAGCAGTTCTTC
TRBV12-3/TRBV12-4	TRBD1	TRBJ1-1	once	CASSLGDRGEAFF	TGTGCCAGCAGTTTAGGGGACAGGGGTGAAGCTTTCTTT